The 10 T cell receptor beta chains presented below share a single source sample, sequenced in a study of Ad26.COV2.S vaccination and SARS-CoV-2 variants (dated by TCRdb to about 2021). This specimen's treatment or condition label, interpreted: some 19 received Ad26.COV2.S at low or high dose, single or two shots; about 5 received placebo; per-sample allocation not given. Repertoires of vaccine and placebo recipients were sequenced from samples taken on day 63 after the first injection. Library preparation used the immunoSEQ multiplex PCR assay. TCRdb limited this immuneACCESS table to in-frame rearrangements with V and J called. A share of clones is missing; checked studies link under half to unresolved V genes, and the rest is unexplained. Counted in this sample were hundreds of thousands of clones; 80% to 95% of them appeared once. 9% to 15% of the sample belongs to the ten largest clones. Sample: peripheral blood, taken in a trial of Ad26.COV2.S vaccine versus placebo. These receptors were collected from a person between 18 and 65 years old who received the Ad26.COV2.S COVID-19 vaccine or a placebo.

The chain links TRBV3-1 (or the pseudogene TRBV3-2) to TRBJ1-1; D unclear. CDR3 length equals 14 residues. Trimming removed 1 base at V and 0 bases at J, with 6 bases between. Germline V CDR1 and CDR2: LGHDT, YNNKEL (reference sequence). The chain's CDR3 is CASSQGHLNTEAFF. The CDR3 DNA reads as TGTGCCAGCAGCCAAGGGCACCTGAACACTGAAGCTTTCTTT.

This chain links TRBV6-6 with TRBJ1-1; 7 nucleotides align to TRBD1. Trimming at V came to 2 bases and at J to 1 base, leaving 1 base not matched to a gene. Germline CDR1 is MNHNY and CDR2 is SVGAGI (reference sequence). The CDR3 is made up of 14 amino acids. CDR3: CASSYPGGNTEAFF. DNA of the CDR3: TGTGCCAGCAGTTACCCAGGGGGGAACACTGAAGCTTTCTTT.

The V and J genes are TRBV18 and TRBJ2-7; D remains ambiguous. This CDR3 comprises 16 residues. With 2 bases removed from V and 3 bases from J, the gap between germline ends came to 17 bases. Germline lookup yields CDR1 KGHSH and CDR2 LQKENI. CDR3 in DNA: TGTGCCAGCTCACCAAACTTGATCTCGGTCGGCTACGAGCAGTACTTC. This sequence encodes CASSPNLISVGYEQYF.

This clone has a handful of counts. The J gene is TRBJ2-5, the V gene TRBV10-3; 7 nucleotides align to TRBD1. CDR1 ENHRY and CDR2 SYGVKD come from the germline V gene. CDR3 length: 15 residues. With V trimmed by 0 bases and J by 5 bases, 6 bases remained unmatched. The CDR3 coding sequence is TGTGCCATCAGTGAGTCCCGACAGGGATCGGAGACCCAGTACTTC. Its protein is CAISESRQGSETQYF.

V gene TRBV30 combines with J gene TRBJ1-2; a weak D match, TRBD1 (5 bases). CDR3 length equals 12 residues. Trimming left V 2 bases short and J 8 bases short, with 12 bases between. Germline V gene lookup returns CDR1 GTSNPN and CDR2 SVGIG (reference sequence). Here the CDR3 reads CAWSKWAGGYTF. CDR3 bases: TGTGCCTGGAGTAAGTGGGCAGGGGGCTACACCTTC. The variable domain in full, with the rest retrieved from reference TRBV30 and TRBJ1-2, is SQTIHQWPATLVQPVGSPLSLECTVEGTSNPNLYWYRQAAGRGLQLLFYSVGIGQISSEVPQNLSASRPQDRQFILSSKKLLLSDSGFYLCAWSKWAGGYTFGSGTRLTVV.

The chain recombines TRBV11-2 with TRBJ1-4; 10 bases agree with TRBD1. J lost 2 bases, V lost 5 bases, and 2 bases had no gene match. Germline V gene lookup returns CDR1 SGHAT and CDR2 FQNNGV. This CDR3 has 15 amino acids. Here the CDR3 DNA reads TGTGCCAGCAGCAGACAGGGGGCGACTAATGAAAAACTGTTTTTT. Amino acid sequence: CASSRQGATNEKLFF.

CDR3 sequence (DNA): TGTGCCAGCGGGTACACGGAAATCCACGAGCAGTACTTC. Encoded protein: CASGYTEIHEQYF. The rearrangement uses TRBV12-3 or TRBV12-4 and TRBJ2-7, with unresolved D. The CDR3 length is 13 residues. Trimming left V 8 bases short and J 5 bases short, with 16 bases between.

This sequence joins TRBV5-1 and TRBJ2-3, with D perhaps TRBD2 (6 bases). This CDR3 spans 14 amino acids. Trimming left V 3 bases short and J 0 bases short, with 8 bases between. Germline-derived CDR1 and CDR2 are SGHRS and YFSETQ. The CDR3 here is CASSWEDSTDTQYF. For the CDR3, the DNA is TGCGCCAGCAGCTGGGAGGATAGCACAGATACGCAGTATTTT. Variable domain in full (rest from reference TRBV5-1 and TRBJ2-3): KAGVTQTPRYLIKTRGQQVTLSCSPISGHRSVSWYQQTPGQGLQFLFEYFSETQRNKGNFPGRFSGRQFSNSRSEMNVSTLELGDSALYLCASSWEDSTDTQYFGPGTRLTVL.

This clone was detected a few times. The chain is built from TRBV5-1 and TRBJ2-7; D call uncertain. Deletions cut 4 bases from V and 2 bases from J, with 16 bases between. The germline V gene has CDR1 SGHRS and CDR2 YFSETQ. The CDR3 covers 15 residues. The DNA of the CDR3 is TGCGCCAGCAGCACCCACGGCGGAGCCACCTACGAGCAGTACTTC. This translates into CASSTHGGATYEQYF.

CDR3 sequence reads: CAWSPTGRLPQHF. DNA of the CDR3: TGTGCCTGGAGCCCCACAGGCCGGCTGCCCCAGCATTTT. The chain combines TRBV30 with TRBJ1-5; maybe TRBD1 (5 bases). Trimming took off 3 bases at V and 9 bases at J, with 15 bases between the two ends. From germline, CDR1 is GTSNPN and CDR2 SVGIG (reference sequence). The CDR3 runs to 13 residues.